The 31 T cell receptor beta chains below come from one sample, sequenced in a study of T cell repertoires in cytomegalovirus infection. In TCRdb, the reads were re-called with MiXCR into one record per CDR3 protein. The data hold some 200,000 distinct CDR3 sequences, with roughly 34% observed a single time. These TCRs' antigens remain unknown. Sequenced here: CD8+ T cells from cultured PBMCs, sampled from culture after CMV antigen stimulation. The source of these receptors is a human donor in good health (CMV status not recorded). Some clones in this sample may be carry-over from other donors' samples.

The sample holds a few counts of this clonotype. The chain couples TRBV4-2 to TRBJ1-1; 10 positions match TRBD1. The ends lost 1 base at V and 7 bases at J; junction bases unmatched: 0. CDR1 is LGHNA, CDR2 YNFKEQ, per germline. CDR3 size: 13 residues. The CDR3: CASSQGTGGEAFF. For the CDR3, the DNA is TGTGCCAGCAGCCAAGGGACAGGGGGTGAAGCTTTCTTT.

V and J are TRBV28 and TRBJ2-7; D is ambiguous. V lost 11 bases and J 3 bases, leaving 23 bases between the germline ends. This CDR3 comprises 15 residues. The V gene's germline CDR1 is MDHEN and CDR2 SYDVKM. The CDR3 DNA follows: TGTGCCTCCGACGGCCAGAGAAGGTCCGTCTACGAGCAGTACTTC. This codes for CASDGQRRSVYEQYF.

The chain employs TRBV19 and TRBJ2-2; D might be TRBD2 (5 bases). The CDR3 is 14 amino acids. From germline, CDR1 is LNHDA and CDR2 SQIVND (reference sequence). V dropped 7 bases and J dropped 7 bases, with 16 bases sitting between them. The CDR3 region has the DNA TGTGCCAGTAATCCTGCTAGCTCCGGCGGGGAGCTGTTTTTT. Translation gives CASNPASSGGELFF.

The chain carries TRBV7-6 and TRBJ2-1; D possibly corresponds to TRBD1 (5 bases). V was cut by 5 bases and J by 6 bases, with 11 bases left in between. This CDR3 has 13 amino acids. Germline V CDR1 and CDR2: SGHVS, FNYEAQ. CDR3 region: CASSTDRLNEQFF. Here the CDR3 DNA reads TGTGCCAGCAGCACCGACAGACTCAATGAGCAGTTCTTC.

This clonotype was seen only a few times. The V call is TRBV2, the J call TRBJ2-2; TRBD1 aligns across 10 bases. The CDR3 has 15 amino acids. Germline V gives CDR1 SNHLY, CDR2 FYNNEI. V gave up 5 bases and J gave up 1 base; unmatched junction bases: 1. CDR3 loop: CASSRDRGNTGELFF. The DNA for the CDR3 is TGTGCCAGCAGTCGGGACAGGGGGAACACCGGGGAGCTGTTTTTT.

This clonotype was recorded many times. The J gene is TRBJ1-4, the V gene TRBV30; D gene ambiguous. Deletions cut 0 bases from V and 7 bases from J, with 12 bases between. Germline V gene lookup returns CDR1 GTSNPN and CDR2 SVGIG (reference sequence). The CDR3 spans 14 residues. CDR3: CAWSVSGTGEKLFF. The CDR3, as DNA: TGTGCCTGGAGTGTCTCGGGTACCGGTGAAAAACTGTTTTTT.

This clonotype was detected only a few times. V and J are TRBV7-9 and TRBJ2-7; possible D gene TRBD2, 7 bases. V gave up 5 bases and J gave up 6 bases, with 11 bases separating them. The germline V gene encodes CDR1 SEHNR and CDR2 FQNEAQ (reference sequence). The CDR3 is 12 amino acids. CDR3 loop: CASSIGGAEQYF. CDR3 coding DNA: TGTGCCAGCAGCATAGGGGGGGCCGAGCAGTACTTC.

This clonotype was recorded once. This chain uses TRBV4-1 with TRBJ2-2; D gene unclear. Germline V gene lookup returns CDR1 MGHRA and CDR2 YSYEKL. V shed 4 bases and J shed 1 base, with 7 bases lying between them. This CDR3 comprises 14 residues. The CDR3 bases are TGCGCCAGCAGCCCTTCCTGGAACACCGGGGAGCTGTTTTTT. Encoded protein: CASSPSWNTGELFF.

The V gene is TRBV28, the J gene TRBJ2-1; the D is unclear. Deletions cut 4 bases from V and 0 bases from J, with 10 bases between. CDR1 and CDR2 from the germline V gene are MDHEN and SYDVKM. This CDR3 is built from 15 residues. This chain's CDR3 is CASSSPLSSYNEQFF. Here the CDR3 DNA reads TGTGCCAGCAGTTCCCCATTGAGCTCCTACAATGAGCAGTTCTTC.

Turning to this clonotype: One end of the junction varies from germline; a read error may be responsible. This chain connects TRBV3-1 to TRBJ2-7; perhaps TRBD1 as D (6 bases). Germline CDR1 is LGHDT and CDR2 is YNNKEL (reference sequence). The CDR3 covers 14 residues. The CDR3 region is CASSQTDRGYDQYF. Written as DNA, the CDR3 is TGTGCCAGCAGCCAAACGGACAGAGGCTACGACCAGTACTTC.

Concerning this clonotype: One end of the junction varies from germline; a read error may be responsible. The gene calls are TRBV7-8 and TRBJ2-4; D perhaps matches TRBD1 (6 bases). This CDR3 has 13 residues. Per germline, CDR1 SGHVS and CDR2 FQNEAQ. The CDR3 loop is CASSTDSLNSQYF. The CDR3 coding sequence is TGTGCCAGCAGCACGGACAGCTTAAACAGTCAGTACTTC.

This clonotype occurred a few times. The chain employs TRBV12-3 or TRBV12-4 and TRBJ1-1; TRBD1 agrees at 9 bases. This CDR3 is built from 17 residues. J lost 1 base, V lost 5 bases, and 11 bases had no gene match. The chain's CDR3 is CASSPTGGLIWNTEAFF. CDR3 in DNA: TGTGCCAGCAGTCCTACAGGGGGCCTAATCTGGAACACTGAAGCTTTCTTT.

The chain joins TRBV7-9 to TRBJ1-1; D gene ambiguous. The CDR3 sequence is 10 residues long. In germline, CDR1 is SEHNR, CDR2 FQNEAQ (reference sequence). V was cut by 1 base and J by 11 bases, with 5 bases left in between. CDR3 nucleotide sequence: TGTGCCAGCAGCTTAGAATTTGCTTTCTTT. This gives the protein CASSLEFAFF.

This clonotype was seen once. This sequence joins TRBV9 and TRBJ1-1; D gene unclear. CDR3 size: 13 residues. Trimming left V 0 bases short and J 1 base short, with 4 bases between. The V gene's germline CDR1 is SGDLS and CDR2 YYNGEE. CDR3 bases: TGTGCCAGCAGCGTAGCTAAGAACACTGAAGCTTTCTTT. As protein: CASSVAKNTEAFF. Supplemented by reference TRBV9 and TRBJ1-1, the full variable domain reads DSGVTQTPKHLITATGQRVTLRCSPRSGDLSVYWYQQSLDQGLQFLIQYYNGEERAKGNILERFSAQQFPDLHSELNLSSLELGDSALYFCASSVAKNTEAFFGQGTRLTVV.

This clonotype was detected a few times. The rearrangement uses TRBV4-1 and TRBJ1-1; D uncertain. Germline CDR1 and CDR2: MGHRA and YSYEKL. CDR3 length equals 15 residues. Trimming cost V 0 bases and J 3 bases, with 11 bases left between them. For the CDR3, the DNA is TGCGCCAGCAGCCAAGATGTTGTAGGGCACACTGAAGCTTTCTTT. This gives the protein CASSQDVVGHTEAFF.

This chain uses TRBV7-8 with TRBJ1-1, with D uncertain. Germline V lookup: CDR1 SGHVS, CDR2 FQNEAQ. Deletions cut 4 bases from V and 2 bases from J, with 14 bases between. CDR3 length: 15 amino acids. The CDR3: CASSSWALLNTEAFF. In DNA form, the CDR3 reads TGTGCCAGCAGCTCCTGGGCCCTCCTTAACACTGAAGCTTTCTTT. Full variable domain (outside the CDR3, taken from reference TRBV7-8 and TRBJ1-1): GAGVSQSPRYKVAKRGQDVALRCDPISGHVSLFWYQQALGQGPEFLTYFQNEAQLDKSGLPSDRFFAERPEGSVSTLKIQRTQQEDSAVYLCASSSWALLNTEAFFGQGTRLTVV.

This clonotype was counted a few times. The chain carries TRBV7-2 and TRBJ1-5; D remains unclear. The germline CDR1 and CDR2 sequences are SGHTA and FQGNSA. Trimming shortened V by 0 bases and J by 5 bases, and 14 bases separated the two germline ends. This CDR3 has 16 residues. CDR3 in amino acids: CASSLALDIRDQPQHF. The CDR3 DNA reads TGTGCCAGCAGCTTAGCGTTAGATATACGGGATCAGCCCCAGCATTTT.

This chain's CDR3 is CASAAGQEGNEQFF. The DNA for the CDR3 is TGTGCCAGCGCTGCTGGACAGGAAGGGAATGAGCAGTTCTTC. The genes are TRBV7-3 and TRBJ2-1, with TRBD1 identical over 7 bases. Germline-derived CDR1 and CDR2 are SGHTA and FQGTGA. After removal of 8 bases from V and 7 bases from J, the junction contained 11 bases not matched to a gene. The CDR3 consists of 14 residues.

Here the CDR3 DNA reads TGTGCCAGCAGCTTTGGGGGGAGCACAGATACGCAGTATTTT. Amino acid sequence: CASSFGGSTDTQYF. The V and J genes are TRBV11-2 and TRBJ2-3; possible D gene TRBD2, 6 bases. This CDR3 region has 14 residues. The germline V gene has CDR1 SGHAT and CDR2 FQNNGV. The V end lost 3 bases, the J end lost 0 bases, and 7 bases lay between the germline ends.

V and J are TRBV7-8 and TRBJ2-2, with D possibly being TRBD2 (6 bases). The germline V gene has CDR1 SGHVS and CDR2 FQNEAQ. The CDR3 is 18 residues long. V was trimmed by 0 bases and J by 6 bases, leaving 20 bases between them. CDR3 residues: CASSLALIAESFPGELFF. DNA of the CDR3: TGTGCCAGCAGCTTAGCGCTAATAGCGGAGTCGTTTCCCGGGGAGCTGTTTTTT.

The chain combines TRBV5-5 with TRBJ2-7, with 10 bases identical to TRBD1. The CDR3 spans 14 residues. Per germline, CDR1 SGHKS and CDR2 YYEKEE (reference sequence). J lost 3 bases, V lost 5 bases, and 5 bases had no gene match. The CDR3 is CASRGTGVIYEQYF. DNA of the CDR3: TGTGCCAGCAGAGGGACAGGGGTTATCTACGAGCAGTACTTC. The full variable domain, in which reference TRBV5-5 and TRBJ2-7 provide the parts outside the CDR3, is DAGVTQSPTHLIKTRGQQVTLRCSPISGHKSVSWYQQVLGQGPQFIFQYYEKEERGRGNFPDRFSARQFPNYSSELNVNALLLGDSALYLCASRGTGVIYEQYFGPGTRLTVT.

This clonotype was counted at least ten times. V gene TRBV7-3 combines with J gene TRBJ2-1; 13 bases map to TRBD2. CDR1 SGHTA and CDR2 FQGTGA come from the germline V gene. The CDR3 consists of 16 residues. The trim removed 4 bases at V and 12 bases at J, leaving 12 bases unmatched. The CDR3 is CASSSSGTSGTMVQFF. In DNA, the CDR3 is TGTGCCAGCAGCTCTTCCGGGACTAGCGGGACGATGGTGCAGTTCTTC.

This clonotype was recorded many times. The CDR3 DNA reads TGTGCCAGCAGCCCGGGACTAGCGGGAGGGCCGACAGATACGCAGTATTTT. Protein product: CASSPGLAGGPTDTQYF. The chain links TRBV4-2 to TRBJ2-3; 16 bases agree with TRBD2. CDR1 and CDR2 from the germline V gene are LGHNA and YNFKEQ. The CDR3 sequence is 17 residues long. Trimming cost V 4 bases and J 3 bases; bases outside gene matches: 4.

CDR3 residues: CSVTGTGALRTEAFF. The DNA of the CDR3 is TGCAGCGTCACGGGGACAGGGGCTTTGCGAACTGAAGCTTTCTTT. The chain has TRBV29-1 and TRBJ1-1; TRBD1 aligns across 10 bases. This CDR3 has 15 residues. Germline loops: CDR1 SQVTM, CDR2 ANQGSEA. Losses at the gene ends were 6 bases for V and 5 bases for J; bases not matched to a gene: 12.

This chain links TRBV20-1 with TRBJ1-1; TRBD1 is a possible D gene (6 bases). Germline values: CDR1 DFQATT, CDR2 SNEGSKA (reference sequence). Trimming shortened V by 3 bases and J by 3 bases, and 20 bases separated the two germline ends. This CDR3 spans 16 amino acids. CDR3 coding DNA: TGCAGTGCTAGTGACCCCCCAGGGGCGCTCGACACTGAAGCTTTCTTT. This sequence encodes CSASDPPGALDTEAFF.

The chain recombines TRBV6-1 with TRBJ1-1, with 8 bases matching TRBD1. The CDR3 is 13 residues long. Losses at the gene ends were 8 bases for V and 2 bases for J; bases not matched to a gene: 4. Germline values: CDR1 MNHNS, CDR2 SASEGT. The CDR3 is CASGQGLNTEAFF. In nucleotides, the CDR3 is TGTGCCAGCGGACAGGGCCTCAACACTGAAGCTTTCTTT.

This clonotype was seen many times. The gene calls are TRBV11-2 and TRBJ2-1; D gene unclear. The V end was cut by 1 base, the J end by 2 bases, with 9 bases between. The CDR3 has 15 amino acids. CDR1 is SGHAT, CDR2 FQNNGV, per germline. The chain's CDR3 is CASSLANTPYNEQFF. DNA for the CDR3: TGTGCCAGCAGCTTAGCTAATACCCCCTACAATGAGCAGTTCTTC.

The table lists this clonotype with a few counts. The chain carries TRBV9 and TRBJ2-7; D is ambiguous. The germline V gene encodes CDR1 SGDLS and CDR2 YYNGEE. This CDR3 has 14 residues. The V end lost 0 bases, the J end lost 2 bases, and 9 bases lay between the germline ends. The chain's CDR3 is CASSVGRFTYEQYF. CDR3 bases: TGTGCCAGCAGCGTAGGCCGGTTCACCTACGAGCAGTACTTC.

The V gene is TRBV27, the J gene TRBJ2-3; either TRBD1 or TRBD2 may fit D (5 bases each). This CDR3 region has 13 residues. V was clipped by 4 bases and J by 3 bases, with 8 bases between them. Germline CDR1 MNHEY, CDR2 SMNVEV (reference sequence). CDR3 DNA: TGTGCCAGCAGTTGGGGGACGACAGATACGCAGTATTTT. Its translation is CASSWGTTDTQYF.

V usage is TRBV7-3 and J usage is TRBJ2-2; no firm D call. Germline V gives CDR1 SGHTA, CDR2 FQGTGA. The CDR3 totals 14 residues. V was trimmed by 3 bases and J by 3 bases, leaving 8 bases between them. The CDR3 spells CASSFGPYTGELFF. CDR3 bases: TGTGCCAGCAGCTTCGGGCCTTACACCGGGGAGCTGTTTTTT.

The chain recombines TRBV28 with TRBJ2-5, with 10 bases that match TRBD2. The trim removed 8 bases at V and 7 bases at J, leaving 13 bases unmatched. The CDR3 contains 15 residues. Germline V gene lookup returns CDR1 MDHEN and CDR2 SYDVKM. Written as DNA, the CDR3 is TGTGCCAGCTCCTCGTGGGCTAGCGGGAGCCCGACCCAGTACTTC. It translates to CASSSWASGSPTQYF.